These 22 T cell receptor beta chains came from one sample sequenced in a study of T-cell reconstitution after alpha-beta-depleted transplantation in children. During its preparation, the TCRbeta library received unique molecular identifiers. MiXCR, run by TCRdb on the PCR reads, gives a single entry per CDR3 protein. Of about 420,000 distinct CDR3 sequences listed, about a tenth are singletons. The source was PBMCs from the stem cell graft donor, collected from the stem cell graft. The receptors derive from a human donor who donated a stem cell graft to a child with acute myeloid leukemia.

This clonotype was seen repeatedly, ten times or more. The CDR3: CASSLVPGADTQYF. The CDR3 coding sequence is TGCGCCAGCAGCTTGGTCCCCGGGGCAGATACGCAGTATTTT. The chain combines TRBV5-1 with TRBJ2-3; D may be TRBD2 (5 bases). This CDR3 has 14 residues. Germline loops: CDR1 SGHRS, CDR2 YFSETQ. V lost 0 bases and J 4 bases, leaving 9 bases between the germline ends.

In its sample, this clonotype was seen a few times. The rearrangement links TRBV9 to TRBJ2-5, with 12 bases matching TRBD2. This CDR3 is built from 17 residues. V gave up 0 bases and J gave up 5 bases; unmatched junction bases: 8. Germline V gene sequence: CDR1 SGDLS, CDR2 YYNGEE. CDR3 in DNA: TGTGCCAGCAGCGTAGAGCCTAGCGGGAGGGCCTGGGAGACCCAGTACTTC. This codes for CASSVEPSGRAWETQYF.

The V gene is TRBV7-2, the J gene TRBJ1-5; D remains ambiguous. The CDR3 runs 14 residues. The germline V gene has CDR1 SGHTA and CDR2 FQGNSA. V was shortened by 5 bases and J by 6 bases, with 14 bases between the two germline ends. CDR3 sequence: CASSRIGFPQPQHF. The CDR3 DNA is TGTGCCAGCAGCCGAATAGGGTTCCCTCAGCCCCAGCATTTT.

This clonotype came up a few times. This chain links TRBV9 with TRBJ2-7, with 10 nucleotides matching TRBD1. The CDR3 loop spans 14 amino acids. Looked up from germline, CDR1 is SGDLS and CDR2 is YYNGEE. V was pared by 3 bases and J by 7 bases, with 7 bases of the junction left unmatched. The CDR3 spells CASSAPGQGREQYF. CDR3 in DNA: TGTGCCAGCAGCGCCCCGGGACAGGGGAGGGAGCAGTACTTC.

The sample holds many counts of this clonotype. V and J are TRBV20-1 and TRBJ2-1; D unclear. V dropped 0 bases and J dropped 4 bases, with 10 bases sitting between them. The CDR3 is 14 amino acids. The germline gives CDR1 DFQATT, CDR2 SNEGSKA (reference sequence). The chain's CDR3 is CSARDPPAYNEQFF. CDR3 nucleotides: TGCAGTGCTAGAGACCCGCCCGCTTACAATGAGCAGTTCTTC.

V and J are TRBV2 and TRBJ1-5, with unresolved D. The CDR3 extends over 15 amino acids. The germline V and J ends were trimmed by 6 bases and 7 bases, with 19 bases remaining between them. Germline V gene data show CDR1 as SNHLY and CDR2 as FYNNEI. CDR3 loop: CASRAATVGGQPQHF. The CDR3 DNA reads TGTGCCAGCAGAGCCGCGACGGTCGGTGGCCAGCCCCAGCATTTT.

The chain is built from TRBV12-2 and TRBJ1-1. TRBV12-2 is annotated as a pseudogene. The CDR3 contains 16 residues. The CDR3 spells CASRSNQPEPNTEAFF. The CDR3 DNA is TGTGCAAGTCGCTCAAACCAACCGGAGCCGAACACTGAAGCTTTCTTT.

This clonotype has just a few counts. The chain links TRBV4-3 to TRBJ1-2; D is perhaps TRBD1 (5 bases). The CDR3 contains 14 residues. CDR1 is LGHNA and CDR2 is YSLEER in the germline V gene. The V end lost 4 bases, the J end lost 1 base, and 10 bases lay between the germline ends. CDR3 sequence (DNA): TGCGCCAGCAGCCGCTCACAGGTTAACTATGGCTACACCTTC. Its translation: CASSRSQVNYGYTF.

This clonotype was found a few times. This chain joins TRBV7-8 and TRBJ2-1; weak D call: TRBD1 (6 bases). CDR1 is SGHVS and CDR2 is FQNEAQ in the germline V gene. This CDR3 comprises 14 residues. V was trimmed by 5 bases and J by 9 bases, leaving 17 bases between them. The CDR3 is CASSPRQVMGEQFF. CDR3 nucleotide sequence: TGTGCCAGCAGCCCGAGACAGGTTATGGGTGAGCAGTTCTTC. Full variable domain (remainder filled in from reference TRBV7-8 and TRBJ2-1): GAGVSQSPRYKVAKRGQDVALRCDPISGHVSLFWYQQALGQGPEFLTYFQNEAQLDKSGLPSDRFFAERPEGSVSTLKIQRTQQEDSAVYLCASSPRQVMGEQFFGPGTRLTVL.

This clonotype was counted between two and nine times. CDR3 in DNA: TGTGCCAGCAGTCCCCAATTATCTGGACTAGATAACGAGCAGTACTTC. Its protein product is CASSPQLSGLDNEQYF. The gene calls are TRBV12-3 or TRBV12-4 and TRBJ2-7; TRBD2 matches 7 bases. V was pared by 5 bases and J by 5 bases, with 15 bases of the junction left unmatched. The CDR3 is 16 residues long.

This clonotype has more than one count but fewer than ten. The rearrangement links TRBV3-1 to TRBJ1-5; D is ambiguous. Deletions cut 1 base from V and 1 base from J, with 11 bases between. The CDR3 has 16 amino acids. The germline CDR1 and CDR2 sequences are LGHDT and YNNKEL (reference sequence). The CDR3 region has the DNA TGTGCCAGCAGCCAAGCCAGCGGGCAAAGCAATCAGCCCCAGCATTTT. Its translation is CASSQASGQSNQPQHF. Combining the CDR3 with reference TRBV3-1 and TRBJ1-5 gives the whole variable domain DTAVSQTPKYLVTQMGNDKSIKCEQNLGHDTMYWYKQDSKKFLKIMFSYNNKELIINETVPNRFSPKSPDKAHLNLHINSLELGDSAVYFCASSQASGQSNQPQHFGDGTRLSIL.

This chain links TRBV9 with TRBJ2-5; D unresolved. Trimming took off 3 bases at V and 1 base at J, with 10 bases between the two ends. Germline CDR1 and CDR2: SGDLS and YYNGEE. CDR3 size: 14 residues. The DNA of the CDR3 is TGTGCCAGCAGCGCCCGACCCTTCCAAGAGACCCAGTACTTC. Residues: CASSARPFQETQYF.

This clonotype was detected only a few times. V is TRBV6-1 and J is TRBJ2-7, with TRBD1 matching over 7 bases. The V gene end was trimmed by 7 bases and the J gene end by 4 bases; junction bases not matched to a gene: 1. The CDR3 covers 11 residues. Germline V gene sequence: CDR1 MNHNS, CDR2 SASEGT. CDR3 region: CASTTGYEQYF. The CDR3 nucleotides are TGTGCCAGCACGACAGGGTACGAGCAGTACTTC.

This clonotype was seen a handful of times. V is TRBV7-9 and J is TRBJ2-7; possible D gene TRBD1, 6 bases. Trimming left V 5 bases short and J 6 bases short, with 14 bases between. This CDR3 region has 13 residues. Germline-derived CDR1 and CDR2 are SEHNR and FQNEAQ (reference sequence). CDR3 DNA: TGTGCCAGCAGCGACAGGTACCTCTCCGAGCAGTACTTC. Translated, it gives CASSDRYLSEQYF. Combining the CDR3 with reference TRBV7-9 and TRBJ2-7 gives the whole variable domain DTGVSQNPRHKITKRGQNVTFRCDPISEHNRLYWYRQTLGQGPEFLTYFQNEAQLEKSRLLSDRFSAERPKGSFSTLEIQRTEQGDSAMYLCASSDRYLSEQYFGPGTRLTVT.

V usage is TRBV5-1 and J usage is TRBJ2-7; TRBD2 matches at 9 bases. V shed 4 bases, J shed 6 bases, and the junction held 8 bases outside the gene matches. CDR1 SGHRS and CDR2 YFSETQ come from the germline V gene. The CDR3 is 14 residues long. The CDR3 loop reads CASSISGGTSEQYV. In nucleotides, the CDR3 is TGCGCCAGCAGCATTAGCGGGGGAACCTCCGAGCAGTACGTC.

This clonotype was seen a few times. This sequence joins TRBV3-1 and TRBJ2-1; TRBD2 agrees at 10 bases. The junction had 7 bases not matched to a gene; V was cut back by 4 bases and J by 7 bases. There are 15 residues in the CDR3. Germline V CDR1 and CDR2: LGHDT, YNNKEL (reference sequence). This CDR3 is CASSPQRGGFNEQFF. CDR3 coding DNA: TGTGCCAGCAGCCCTCAGCGGGGGGGATTTAATGAGCAGTTCTTC.

The gene calls are TRBV25-1 and TRBJ1-1; 7 positions agree with TRBD1. The CDR3 contains 15 residues. Germline CDR1 and CDR2: MGHDK and SYGVNS. V was pared by 4 bases and J by 2 bases, with 7 bases of the junction left unmatched. The CDR3 region is CASSVPGTVNTEAFF. Here the CDR3 DNA reads TGTGCCAGCAGTGTACCCGGGACAGTCAACACTGAAGCTTTCTTT.

The rearrangement uses TRBV12-3 or TRBV12-4 and TRBJ2-1; 10 bases map to TRBD2. The CDR3 extends over 13 amino acids. J gave up 15 bases and V 3 bases, and 8 bases lay outside the gene matches. The CDR3 DNA is TGTGCCAGCAGTTTGTTGGCTAGCGGGAGTCTGTTCTTC. This codes for CASSLLASGSLFF.

This clonotype occurred a few times. The chain has TRBV5-1 and TRBJ2-1; D remains ambiguous. Germline CDR1 is SGHRS and CDR2 is YFSETQ. V lost 3 bases and J lost 8, with 18 bases in between. This CDR3 region has 15 residues. The CDR3 protein is CASSWALPGMDEQFF. The CDR3 DNA sequence: TGCGCCAGCAGCTGGGCACTACCCGGAATGGATGAGCAGTTCTTC.

This clonotype was picked up a small number of times. This rearrangement joins TRBV29-1 to TRBJ2-3, with 9 bases aligning to TRBD2. V lost 4 bases to trimming and J lost 5 bases; unmatched junction nucleotides: 7. The CDR3 has 14 residues. The germline gives CDR1 SQVTM, CDR2 ANQGSEA. The DNA for the CDR3 is TGCAGCGTTGCCTCCGGGACTAGCCGAGATACGCAGTATTTT. Its translation: CSVASGTSRDTQYF.

This clonotype has a count of ten or more. Its ends do not fully match the called genes, so a read error is possible. The chain carries TRBV7-2 and TRBJ2-2; no clear D. The CDR3 contains 11 residues. CDR1 SGHTA and CDR2 FQGNSA come from the germline V gene. The CDR3 coding sequence is TGTGCCAGCTCGAAAACCGGGGAGCTGTTTTTT. It encodes CASSKTGELFF.

This clonotype was observed a few times. The chain is built from TRBV7-2 and TRBJ2-7; D perhaps matches TRBD2 (5 bases). Germline V gene sequence: CDR1 SGHTA, CDR2 FQGNSA. The length of the CDR3 is 14 residues. V was clipped by 5 bases and J by 0 bases, with 11 bases between them. The CDR3 is CASSPGMNSYEQYF. CDR3 nucleotides: TGTGCCAGCAGCCCCGGGATGAACTCCTACGAGCAGTACTTC.